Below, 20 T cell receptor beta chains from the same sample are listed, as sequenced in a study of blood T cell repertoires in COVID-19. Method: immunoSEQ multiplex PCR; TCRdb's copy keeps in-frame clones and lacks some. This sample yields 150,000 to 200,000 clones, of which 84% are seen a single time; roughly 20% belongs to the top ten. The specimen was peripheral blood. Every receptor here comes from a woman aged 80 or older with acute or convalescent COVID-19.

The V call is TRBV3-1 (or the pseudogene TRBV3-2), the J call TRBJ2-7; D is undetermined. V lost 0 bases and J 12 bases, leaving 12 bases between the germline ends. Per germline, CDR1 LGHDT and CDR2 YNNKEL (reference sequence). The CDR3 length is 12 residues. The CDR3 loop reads CASSQDLKLTYF. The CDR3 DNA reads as TGTGCCAGCAGCCAAGATCTTAAGCTCACGTACTTC.

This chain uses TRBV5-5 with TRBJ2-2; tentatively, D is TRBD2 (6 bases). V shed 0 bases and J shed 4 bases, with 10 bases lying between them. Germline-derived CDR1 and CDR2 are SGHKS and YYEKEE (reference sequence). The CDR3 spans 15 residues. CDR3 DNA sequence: TGTGCCAGCAGCTTGGTTGGGGGAGGCACCGGGGAGCTGTTTTTT. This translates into CASSLVGGGTGELFF.

The CDR3, as DNA: TGCGCCAGCAGCTTGGGGGCCGGGGGAGGCACTGAAGCTTTCTTT. Translated, it gives CASSLGAGGGTEAFF. This chain joins TRBV5-1 and TRBJ1-1; TRBD1 is a possible D gene (5 bases). CDR1 is SGHRS and CDR2 is YFSETQ in the germline V gene. The CDR3 covers 15 residues. The V end lost 0 bases, the J end lost 4 bases, and 13 bases lay between the germline ends.

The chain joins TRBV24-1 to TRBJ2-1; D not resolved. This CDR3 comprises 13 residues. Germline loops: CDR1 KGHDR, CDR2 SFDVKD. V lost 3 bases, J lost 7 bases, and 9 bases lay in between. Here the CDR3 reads CATSDRPRNEQFF. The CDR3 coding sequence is TGTGCCACCAGTGATCGACCTAGGAATGAGCAGTTCTTC.

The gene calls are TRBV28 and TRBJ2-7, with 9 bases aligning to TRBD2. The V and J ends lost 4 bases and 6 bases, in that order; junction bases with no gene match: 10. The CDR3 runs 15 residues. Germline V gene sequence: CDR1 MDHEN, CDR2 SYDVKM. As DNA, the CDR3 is TGTGCCAGCAGTTCGACGGGACTAGCACCTTTCGAGCAGTACTTC. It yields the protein CASSSTGLAPFEQYF. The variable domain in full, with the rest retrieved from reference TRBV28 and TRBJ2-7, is DVKVTQSSRYLVKRTGEKVFLECVQDMDHENMFWYRQDPGLGLRLIYFSYDVKMKEKGDIPEGYSVSREKKERFSLILESASTNQTSMYLCASSSTGLAPFEQYFGPGTRLTVT.

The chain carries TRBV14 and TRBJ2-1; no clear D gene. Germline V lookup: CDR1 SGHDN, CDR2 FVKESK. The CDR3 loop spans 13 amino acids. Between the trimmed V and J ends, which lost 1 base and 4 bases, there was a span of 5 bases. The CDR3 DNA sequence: TGTGCCAGCAGCCAAGTCCTTTACAATGAGCAGTTCTTC. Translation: CASSQVLYNEQFF. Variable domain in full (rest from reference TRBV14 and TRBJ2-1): EAGVTQFPSHSVIEKGQTVTLRCDPISGHDNLYWYRRVMGKEIKFLLHFVKESKQDESGMPNNRFLAERTGGTYSTLKVQPAELEDSGVYFCASSQVLYNEQFFGPGTRLTVL.

The CDR3 nucleotides are TGCAGCGCTGGGGACAGAGGAGGGGAAAAACTGTTTTTT. It encodes CSAGDRGGEKLFF. The chain links TRBV29-1 to TRBJ1-4; TRBD1 agrees at 7 bases. This CDR3 comprises 13 residues. From germline, CDR1 is SQVTM and CDR2 ANQGSEA. Unmatched junction bases numbered 10, after V lost 7 bases and J lost 8 bases.

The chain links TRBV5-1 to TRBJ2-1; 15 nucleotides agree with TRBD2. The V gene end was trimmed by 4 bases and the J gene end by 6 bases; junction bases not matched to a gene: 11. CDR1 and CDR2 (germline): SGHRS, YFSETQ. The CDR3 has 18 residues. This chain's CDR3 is CASSRTSGGDFGGNEQFF. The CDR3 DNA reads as TGCGCCAGCAGCCGGACTAGCGGGGGGGATTTCGGAGGCAATGAGCAGTTCTTC.

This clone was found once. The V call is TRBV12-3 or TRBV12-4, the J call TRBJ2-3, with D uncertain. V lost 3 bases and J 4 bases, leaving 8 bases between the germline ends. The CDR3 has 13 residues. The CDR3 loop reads CASSFLSPDTQYF. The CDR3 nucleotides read TGTGCCAGCAGTTTCTTATCCCCAGATACGCAGTATTTT.

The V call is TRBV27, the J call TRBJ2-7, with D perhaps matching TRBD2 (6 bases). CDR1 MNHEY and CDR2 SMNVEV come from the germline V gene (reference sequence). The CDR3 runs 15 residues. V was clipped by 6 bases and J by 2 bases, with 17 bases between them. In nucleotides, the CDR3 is TGTGCCAGCAGCTACACGGGACTCGTGACCTACGAGCAGTACTTC. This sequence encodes CASSYTGLVTYEQYF.

Written as DNA, the CDR3 is TGTGCCAGCGCAGCGGGGGGCCATGGCAATGAGCAGTTCTTC. It yields the protein CASAAGGHGNEQFF. The chain joins TRBV9 to TRBJ2-1, with 9 bases aligning to TRBD2. Germline V gene data show CDR1 as SGDLS and CDR2 as YYNGEE. The CDR3 contains 14 residues. V gave up 7 bases and J gave up 6 bases; unmatched junction bases: 8.

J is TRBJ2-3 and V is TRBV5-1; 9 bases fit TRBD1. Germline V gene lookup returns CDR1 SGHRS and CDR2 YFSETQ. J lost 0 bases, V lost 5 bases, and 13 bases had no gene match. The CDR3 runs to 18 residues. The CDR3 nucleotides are TGCGCCAGCAGTTATGGACAGGGGTGGCCGAGTAGCACAGATACGCAGTATTTT. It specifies CASSYGQGWPSSTDTQYF.

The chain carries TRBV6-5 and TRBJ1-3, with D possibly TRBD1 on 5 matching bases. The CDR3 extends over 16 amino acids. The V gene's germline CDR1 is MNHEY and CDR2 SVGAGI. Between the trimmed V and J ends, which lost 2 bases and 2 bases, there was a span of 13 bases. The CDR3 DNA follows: TGTGCCAGCAGTTACATTAGCACAGGCACTGGAAACACCATATATTTT. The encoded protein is CASSYISTGTGNTIYF.

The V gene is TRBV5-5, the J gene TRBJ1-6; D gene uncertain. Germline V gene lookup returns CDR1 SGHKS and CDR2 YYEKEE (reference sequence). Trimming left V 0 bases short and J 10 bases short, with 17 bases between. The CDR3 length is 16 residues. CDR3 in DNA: TGTGCCAGCAGCTTGGCCGGTGGTGGATTCGGGTCACCCCTCCACTTT. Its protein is CASSLAGGGFGSPLHF.

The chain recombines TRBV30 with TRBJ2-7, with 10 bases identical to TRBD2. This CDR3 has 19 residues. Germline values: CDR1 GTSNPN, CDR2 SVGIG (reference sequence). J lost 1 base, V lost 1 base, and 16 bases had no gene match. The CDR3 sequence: CAWSATHPRLAGPSYEQYF. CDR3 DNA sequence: TGTGCCTGGAGTGCGACTCATCCTAGACTAGCGGGCCCATCCTACGAGCAGTACTTC. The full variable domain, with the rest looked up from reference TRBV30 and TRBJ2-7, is SQTIHQWPATLVQPVGSPLSLECTVEGTSNPNLYWYRQAAGRGLQLLFYSVGIGQISSEVPQNLSASRPQDRQFILSSKKLLLSDSGFYLCAWSATHPRLAGPSYEQYFGPGTRLTVT.

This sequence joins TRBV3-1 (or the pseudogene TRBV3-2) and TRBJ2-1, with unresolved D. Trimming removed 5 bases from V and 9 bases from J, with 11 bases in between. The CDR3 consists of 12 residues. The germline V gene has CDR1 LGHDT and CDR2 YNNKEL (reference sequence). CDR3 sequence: CASSDTRGEQFF. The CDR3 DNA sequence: TGTGCCAGCAGCGATACAAGAGGTGAGCAGTTCTTC.

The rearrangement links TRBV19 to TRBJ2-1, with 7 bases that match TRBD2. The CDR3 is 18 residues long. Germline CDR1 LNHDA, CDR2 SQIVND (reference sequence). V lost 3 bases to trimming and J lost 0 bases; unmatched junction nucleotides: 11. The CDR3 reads CASSIPRTSFGSYNEQFF. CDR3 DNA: TGTGCCAGTAGTATCCCTCGGACTAGTTTTGGCTCCTACAATGAGCAGTTCTTC.

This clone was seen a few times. This CDR3 reads CASSVQRTSGRTDTQYF. Written as DNA, the CDR3 is TGTGCCAGCAGTGTACAACGGACTAGCGGACGCACAGATACGCAGTATTTT. The gene calls are TRBV27 and TRBJ2-3; 10 bases are a match to TRBD2. CDR3 size: 17 residues. The V segment lost 5 bases and the J segment 1 base; nucleotides outside the gene matches: 9. Per germline, CDR1 MNHEY and CDR2 SMNVEV (reference sequence).

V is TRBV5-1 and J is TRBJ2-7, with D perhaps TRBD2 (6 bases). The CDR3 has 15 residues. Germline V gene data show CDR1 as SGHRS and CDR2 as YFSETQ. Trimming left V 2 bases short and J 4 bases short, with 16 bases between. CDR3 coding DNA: TGCGCCAGCAGCTTTCAGCTCGGAGGGACGTACGAGCAGTACTTC. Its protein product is CASSFQLGGTYEQYF. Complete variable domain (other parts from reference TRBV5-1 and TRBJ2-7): KAGVTQTPRYLIKTRGQQVTLSCSPISGHRSVSWYQQTPGQGLQFLFEYFSETQRNKGNFPGRFSGRQFSNSRSEMNVSTLELGDSALYLCASSFQLGGTYEQYFGPGTRLTVT.

CDR3 region: CASSPDATGVYEQYF. In DNA, the CDR3 is TGTGCCAGCAGCCCCGATGCTACAGGGGTCTACGAGCAGTACTTC. V is TRBV6-6 and J is TRBJ2-7, with TRBD1 matching over 7 bases. The germline V gene has CDR1 MNHNY and CDR2 SVGAGI (reference sequence). This CDR3 region has 15 residues. V was clipped by 6 bases and J by 3 bases; unmatched bases: 11.